Below, 21 T cell receptor beta chains from the same sample are listed, as sequenced in a study of blood T cell repertoires in COVID-19. Assay: immunoSEQ multiplex PCR; the TCRdb copy retains only in-frame clones and omits some. The data contain about 320,000 clones, around 84% of them singletons. The sample taken for sequencing was PBMCs or T cells enriched from blood (not recorded which). These receptor sequences come from a woman between 18 and 30 years old who had recovered from COVID-19.

This sequence joins TRBV3-1 (or the pseudogene TRBV3-2) and TRBJ1-6; no reliable D call. The V end lost 1 base, the J end lost 3 bases, and 16 bases lay between the germline ends. The CDR3 length is 18 residues. Germline CDR1 reads LGHDT; CDR2 reads YNNKEL (reference sequence). DNA of the CDR3: TGTGCCAGCAGCCAAGTTTCAATTCTGGGGAGCTATAATTCACCCCTCCACTTT. Protein: CASSQVSILGSYNSPLHF.

This clone was seen a single time. In the same sample, other DNA sequences code for this CDR3. The chain carries TRBV3-1 (or the pseudogene TRBV3-2) and TRBJ2-5; D perhaps matches TRBD2 (5 bases). CDR1 is LGHDT and CDR2 is YNNKEL in the germline V gene (reference sequence). The V gene lost 3 bases and the J gene lost 2 bases, with 7 bases spanning the gap. This CDR3 is built from 13 residues. The CDR3 region is CASSHRGQETQYF. CDR3 DNA: TGTGCCAGCAGCCACCGGGGACAAGAGACCCAGTACTTC.

The sample holds one count of this clone. The V call is TRBV9, the J call TRBJ1-6, with TRBD1 matching over 7 bases. Germline CDR1 SGDLS, CDR2 YYNGEE. V trimming: 3 bases; J trimming: 6 bases; junction bases outside the gene matches: 9. The CDR3 totals 16 residues. As DNA, the CDR3 is TGTGCCAGCAGCGCTGCAGGATCAGGGGGTAATTCACCCCTCCACTTT. This translates into CASSAAGSGGNSPLHF.

This clone showed up just once. This chain joins TRBV6-5 and TRBJ2-2; D might be TRBD2 (7 bases). The germline V gene encodes CDR1 MNHEY and CDR2 SVGAGI. The length of the CDR3 is 13 residues. The CDR3 DNA reads as TGTGGGGGGGGGCAGGGGAACACCGGGGAGCTGTTTTTT. It translates to CGGGQGNTGELFF.

The chain combines TRBV10-3 with TRBJ1-1; 7 bases are a match to TRBD1. This CDR3 contains 13 residues. J gave up 1 base and V 4 bases, and 0 bases lay outside the gene matches. The germline V gene has CDR1 ENHRY and CDR2 SYGVKD. The CDR3 loop reads CAISGDRNTEAFF. The CDR3 DNA reads as TGTGCCATCAGTGGGGACAGGAACACTGAAGCTTTCTTT.

The CDR3 is CASSDRSVYGYTF. In DNA form, the CDR3 reads TGTGCCAGCAGTGACAGATCAGTCTATGGCTACACCTTC. The V call is TRBV2, the J call TRBJ1-2; D is ambiguous. This CDR3 is built from 13 residues. Germline CDR1 and CDR2: SNHLY and FYNNEI. V lost 3 bases to trimming and J lost 4 bases, with 9 bases between them.

This clone appeared once. This sequence joins TRBV5-4 and TRBJ2-7; TRBD1 aligns across 9 bases. Unmatched junction bases numbered 7, after V lost 4 bases and J lost 2 bases. The germline V gene encodes CDR1 SGHNT and CDR2 YYREEE (reference sequence). This CDR3 has 15 residues. The CDR3: CASSLGQGTAYEQYF. In DNA, the CDR3 is TGTGCCAGCAGCCTTGGACAGGGGACGGCCTACGAGCAGTACTTC.

This clone was observed a handful of times. This rearrangement joins TRBV5-1 to TRBJ1-2, with 8 bases lining up with TRBD1. This CDR3 has 15 residues. Trimming took 4 bases from V and 0 from J; bases not matched to a gene: 5. The germline V gene has CDR1 SGHRS and CDR2 YFSETQ. CDR3 DNA sequence: TGCGCCAGCAGCACCTGGACAGGGACTAACTATGGCTACACCTTC. Translation gives CASSTWTGTNYGYTF. Looking up the rest from reference TRBV5-1 and TRBJ1-2 gives the full variable domain: KAGVTQTPRYLIKTRGQQVTLSCSPISGHRSVSWYQQTPGQGLQFLFEYFSETQRNKGNFPGRFSGRQFSNSRSEMNVSTLELGDSALYLCASSTWTGTNYGYTFGSGTRLTVV.

The chain recombines TRBV18 with TRBJ1-2; 7 nucleotides match TRBD1. CDR3 size: 14 residues. V trimming: 6 bases; J trimming: 4 bases; junction bases outside the gene matches: 8. The V gene's germline CDR1 is KGHSH and CDR2 LQKENI. As DNA, the CDR3 is TGTGCCAGCTCCCCGGGACAGTCGATCTATGGCTACACCTTC. Its protein product is CASSPGQSIYGYTF.

Only one count was recorded for this clone. The rearrangement uses TRBV28 and TRBJ2-5; no reliable D call. Trimming shortened V by 4 bases and J by 7 bases, and 16 bases separated the two germline ends. CDR3 length: 14 amino acids. Germline CDR1 MDHEN, CDR2 SYDVKM. In DNA form, the CDR3 reads TGTGCCAGCAGTTCCATAGGTCATCCAGGGACCCAGTACTTC. It is translated as CASSSIGHPGTQYF.

The CDR3 nucleotides read TGTGCCAGTAGTATGGTCAGTGACTATGGCTACACCTTC. Its protein is CASSMVSDYGYTF. The chain uses TRBV19 and TRBJ1-2; D unresolved. The CDR3 runs to 13 residues. The V gene lost 3 bases and the J gene lost 3 bases, with 8 bases spanning the gap. Germline V gene data show CDR1 as LNHDA and CDR2 as SQIVND (reference sequence).

V usage is TRBV27 and J usage is TRBJ1-5, with TRBD1 as a possible D gene (6 bases). CDR1 and CDR2 (germline): MNHEY, SMNVEV (reference sequence). The CDR3 spans 14 residues. Deletions cut 2 bases from V and 7 bases from J, with 12 bases between. DNA of the CDR3: TGTGCCAGCAGTTTACAGGGGACGGGACAGCCCCAGCATTTT. Its translation is CASSLQGTGQPQHF.

V gene TRBV30 combines with J gene TRBJ1-2; TRBD1 matches at 7 bases. Germline V gives CDR1 GTSNPN, CDR2 SVGIG (reference sequence). Trimming removed 1 base from V and 8 bases from J; junction bases left unmatched: 7. This CDR3 contains 13 residues. CDR3 protein: CAWSEGRGVGYTF. CDR3 DNA sequence: TGTGCCTGGAGTGAAGGCAGGGGGGTAGGCTACACCTTC.

This CDR3 reads CASSLQGAGGYTF. The CDR3 bases are TGTGCCAGCAGCTTACAGGGGGCTGGTGGCTACACCTTC. J is TRBJ1-2 and V is TRBV7-9; 8 bases agree with TRBD1. With 2 bases clipped from V and 7 bases from J, the junction kept 3 bases outside the gene matches. CDR1 and CDR2 from the germline V gene are SEHNR and FQNEAQ (reference sequence). There are 13 residues in the CDR3.

The chain recombines TRBV7-2 with TRBJ2-5; 12 bases are shared with TRBD2. Trimming removed 5 bases from V and 4 bases from J; junction bases left unmatched: 8. Germline-derived CDR1 and CDR2 are SGHTA and FQGNSA. This CDR3 spans 16 amino acids. The chain's CDR3 is CASSLTSGRLGETQYF. CDR3 in DNA: TGTGCCAGCAGCCTCACTAGCGGGAGGCTGGGAGAGACCCAGTACTTC.

This chain connects TRBV11-2 to TRBJ2-7; maybe TRBD1 (5 bases). Germline V lookup: CDR1 SGHAT, CDR2 FQNNGV. Trimming pared 1 base from V and 5 bases from J, leaving 15 bases between. The CDR3 sequence is 15 residues long. The CDR3 coding sequence is TGTGCCAGCAGCTTAGCTCCGCGACAGTCGAACGAGCAGTACTTC. Protein: CASSLAPRQSNEQYF.

V gene TRBV21-1 combines with J gene TRBJ1-1; the listed D gene, TRBD1, was not tested against the DNA. TRBV21-1 is a pseudogene locus. The CDR3 loop spans 13 amino acids. CDR3 nucleotides: TGTGCCAGAAGACAGGGGAAGGACACTGAAGCTTTCTTT. Amino acids: CARRQGKDTEAFF.

This chain joins TRBV3-1 (or the pseudogene TRBV3-2) and TRBJ2-7, with D maybe TRBD1 (6 bases). The CDR3 has 15 residues. Germline V CDR1 and CDR2: LGHDT, YNNKEL (reference sequence). Trimming removed 1 base from V and 5 bases from J, with 15 bases in between. The CDR3 region is CASSQVVQGHHEQYF. CDR3 DNA: TGTGCCAGCAGCCAAGTTGTACAGGGCCATCACGAGCAGTACTTC.

This clone was recorded once. This chain connects TRBV11-2 to TRBJ2-7; 8 positions agree with TRBD1. There are 15 residues in the CDR3. Germline loops: CDR1 SGHAT, CDR2 FQNNGV. V shed 5 bases, J shed 1 base, and the junction held 7 bases outside the gene matches. Written as DNA, the CDR3 is TGTGCCAGCAGCCGAGGGACAGGTCCTTCCTACGAGCAGTACTTC. Encoded protein: CASSRGTGPSYEQYF.

The chain combines TRBV2 with TRBJ2-7; 11 nucleotides agree with TRBD2. This CDR3 spans 17 amino acids. V dropped 6 bases and J dropped 2; count of bases not matched to a gene: 12. Germline V lookup: CDR1 SNHLY, CDR2 FYNNEI. The CDR3 nucleotides read TGTGCCAGCAGGGTCGGGACTAGCGGCGGATGGACCTACGAGCAGTACTTC. Encoded protein: CASRVGTSGGWTYEQYF.

This chain connects TRBV4-1 to TRBJ1-2; 8 nucleotides agree with TRBD1. Losses at the gene ends were 1 base for V and 2 bases for J; bases not matched to a gene: 15. The CDR3 loop spans 19 amino acids. Germline V CDR1 and CDR2: MGHRA, YSYEKL. In nucleotides, the CDR3 is TGCGCCAGCAGCCAAGGGGCAAGGGGCAGGGGGCGCGGGAACTATGGCTACACCTTC. This encodes CASSQGARGRGRGNYGYTF.